The 17 T cell receptor beta chains listed next were all sequenced from one sample in a study of T cell repertoires in cytomegalovirus infection. A single record per CDR3 protein comes from TCRdb applying MiXCR to the reads. The top ten hold roughly an eighth of the sample, which has about 920,000 distinct CDR3 sequences, about a third seen once. No antigen is known for these receptors. Material: cultured CD8+ T cells from PBMCs, obtained from culture after CMV antigen stimulation. The receptor set was obtained from a human donor in good health (CMV status not recorded). Some clones in this sample may be carry-over from other donors' samples.

The V gene is TRBV7-9, the J gene TRBJ2-1; D gene uncertain. The V and J ends lost 3 bases and 7 bases respectively, with 7 bases between them. The germline V gene has CDR1 SEHNR and CDR2 FQNEAQ (reference sequence). This CDR3 region has 12 residues. CDR3 loop: CASSLLRNEQFF. The DNA of the CDR3 is TGTGCCAGCAGCTTGTTGAGGAATGAGCAGTTCTTC.

This chain joins TRBV25-1 and TRBJ2-3; the D gene could be TRBD1 or TRBD2 (5 bases each). Trimming stripped 10 bases from V and 3 bases from J, with 17 bases between. CDR1 and CDR2 (germline): MGHDK, SYGVNS. The length of the CDR3 is 14 residues. The CDR3 region has the DNA TGTGCCACCCGGGATGGGGGAGCGACAGATACGCAGTATTTT. Translated: CATRDGGATDTQYF.

At least ten counts were recorded for this clonotype. The rearrangement uses TRBV7-2 and TRBJ2-3; tentative D call: TRBD2 (5 bases). Deletions cut 6 bases from V and 2 bases from J, with 15 bases between. Germline loops: CDR1 SGHTA, CDR2 FQGNSA. CDR3 length equals 15 residues. The CDR3 spells CASSSGITNTDTQYF. CDR3 bases: TGTGCCAGCAGTTCCGGGATAACAAACACAGATACGCAGTATTTT. Based on the CDR3 plus reference TRBV7-2 and TRBJ2-3, the full variable domain is GAGVSQSPSNKVTEKGKDVELRCDPISGHTALYWYRQSLGQGLEFLIYFQGNSAPDKSGLPSDRFSAERTGGSVSTLTIQRTQQEDSAVYLCASSSGITNTDTQYFGPGTRLTVL.

This clonotype appeared a few times. The V call is TRBV20-1, the J call TRBJ2-3, with 8 bases that match TRBD2. CDR3 length equals 16 residues. The V gene end was trimmed by 6 bases and the J gene end by 2 bases; junction bases not matched to a gene: 13. Germline V gene lookup returns CDR1 DFQATT and CDR2 SNEGSKA (reference sequence). As DNA, the CDR3 is TGCAGTGCCGATAAGGGCAAGCGGGGGTTCACAGATACGCAGTATTTT. Its protein is CSADKGKRGFTDTQYF.

This rearrangement joins TRBV24-1 to TRBJ2-1; TRBD2 aligns across 10 bases. Trimming took 4 bases from V and 7 from J; bases not matched to a gene: 6. The CDR3 is 15 amino acids. Germline V gene lookup returns CDR1 KGHDR and CDR2 SFDVKD. The CDR3 DNA follows: TGTGCCACCAGTGAGCATACTAGCGGGGCGAATGAGCAGTTCTTC. Amino acid sequence: CATSEHTSGANEQFF.

The V gene is TRBV12-5, the J gene TRBJ1-5; 9 nucleotides agree with TRBD1. The CDR3 contains 16 residues. Germline V CDR1 and CDR2: LGHNT, FRNRAP. Trimming cost V 4 bases and J 5 bases; bases outside gene matches: 9. The CDR3 loop reads CASGWGDRDYYQPQHF. CDR3 sequence (DNA): TGTGCTAGTGGTTGGGGGGACAGGGACTATTATCAGCCCCAGCATTTT.

On this clonotype: A much larger clone is a single base away; this may be a read error. This chain links TRBV28 with TRBJ1-5, with D unclear. CDR1 and CDR2 from the germline V gene are MDHEN and SYDVKM. The CDR3 sequence is 13 residues long. The CDR3 reads CASSLEAHHPQHF. CDR3 in DNA: TGTGCCAGCAGTTTAGAGGCTCATCACCCCCAGCATTTT.

This clonotype was counted a few times. This chain uses TRBV19 with TRBJ2-2; D unresolved. Trimming took off 3 bases at V and 11 bases at J, with 16 bases between the two ends. Looked up from germline, CDR1 is LNHDA and CDR2 is SQIVND (reference sequence). The CDR3 length is 14 residues. Here the CDR3 reads CASSIGRAVIELFF. The CDR3 nucleotides read TGTGCCAGTAGTATTGGAAGGGCAGTCATCGAGCTGTTTTTT. Complete variable domain (other parts from reference TRBV19 and TRBJ2-2): DGGITQSPKYLFRKEGQNVTLSCEQNLNHDAMYWYRQDPGQGLRLIYYSQIVNDFQKGDIAEGYSVSREKKESFPLTVTSAQKNPTAFYLCASSIGRAVIELFFGEGSRLTVL.

The table lists this clonotype with a few counts. The V and J genes are TRBV6-5 and TRBJ2-1, with TRBD1 matching over 9 bases. V gave up 6 bases and J gave up 1 base; unmatched junction bases: 4. There are 15 residues in the CDR3. Germline values: CDR1 MNHEY, CDR2 SVGAGI. CDR3 region: CASRYGTGSYNEQFF. As DNA, the CDR3 is TGTGCCAGCAGGTACGGGACAGGGTCCTACAATGAGCAGTTCTTC.

The V call is TRBV27, the J call TRBJ2-5; D is tentatively TRBD1 or TRBD2 (5 bases each). This CDR3 spans 12 amino acids. The germline CDR1 and CDR2 sequences are MNHEY and SMNVEV (reference sequence). Trimming shortened V by 9 bases and J by 5 bases, and 13 bases separated the two germline ends. CDR3 amino acids: CARGTLGETQYF. The CDR3 DNA follows: TGTGCCAGGGGGACCCTCGGGGAGACCCAGTACTTC.

This clonotype was seen a few times. The V and J genes are TRBV11-3 and TRBJ2-3, with TRBD2 identical over 9 bases. Trimming at V came to 5 bases and at J to 2 bases, leaving 8 bases not matched to a gene. Germline V gene sequence: CDR1 SGHNT, CDR2 YENEEA. The CDR3 runs to 16 residues. This CDR3 reads CASSGGGGDFTDTQYF. CDR3 DNA: TGTGCCAGCAGCGGAGGCGGGGGGGACTTCACAGATACGCAGTATTTT.

The chain carries TRBV7-6 and TRBJ2-3, with 11 bases fitting TRBD2. Germline V gives CDR1 SGHVS, CDR2 FNYEAQ. The CDR3 runs 15 residues. V was pared by 6 bases and J by 5 bases, with 7 bases of the junction left unmatched. The CDR3 nucleotides are TGTGCCAGCAGGGACAGACTAGCGGGGAGAGATACGCAGTATTTT. Its translation: CASRDRLAGRDTQYF.

This clonotype was detected ten times or more. The V gene is TRBV7-2, the J gene TRBJ1-5; tentative D call: TRBD1 (5 bases). The CDR3 totals 16 residues. V was trimmed by 3 bases and J by 2 bases, leaving 14 bases between them. Germline V gene data show CDR1 as SGHTA and CDR2 as FQGNSA. The CDR3 spells CASSLAAGARNQPQHF. CDR3 coding DNA: TGTGCCAGCAGCTTGGCTGCTGGGGCACGCAATCAGCCCCAGCATTTT.

The chain combines TRBV12-3 or TRBV12-4 with TRBJ2-1; 10 bases match TRBD2. With 3 bases clipped from V and 4 bases from J, the junction kept 9 bases outside the gene matches. The CDR3 is made up of 17 amino acids. For the CDR3, the DNA is TGTGCCAGCAGTTTCCTAGCGGGGGTCAGCACTTACAATGAGCAGTTCTTC. Its protein is CASSFLAGVSTYNEQFF.

This clonotype was seen a handful of times. This chain uses TRBV6-6 with TRBJ2-2; the D gene is possibly TRBD2 (5 bases). The CDR3 runs to 14 residues. CDR1 is MNHNY, CDR2 SVGAGI, per germline (reference sequence). V shed 0 bases and J shed 7 bases, with 9 bases lying between them. CDR3 nucleotide sequence: TGTGCCAGCAGTTACTCATCCGGGATCGGGGAGCTGTTTTTT. As protein: CASSYSSGIGELFF.

The sample holds many counts of this clonotype. The chain uses TRBV7-9 and TRBJ2-1; the D gene is possibly TRBD2 (7 bases). Between the trimmed V and J ends, which lost 8 bases and 4 bases, there was a span of 18 bases. CDR1 is SEHNR and CDR2 is FQNEAQ in the germline V gene (reference sequence). The CDR3 is made up of 15 amino acids. For the CDR3, the DNA is TGTGCCAGCGGGGGCCCGGGGACTACATACAATGAGCAGTTCTTC. The encoded protein is CASGGPGTTYNEQFF.

This clonotype was observed a handful of times. The chain recombines TRBV19 with TRBJ2-3; D gene ambiguous. In germline, CDR1 is LNHDA, CDR2 SQIVND (reference sequence). V dropped 3 bases and J dropped 2 bases, with 9 bases sitting between them. CDR3 length: 14 amino acids. In DNA, the CDR3 is TGTGCCAGTAGTATGCAGTCGACCACAGATACGCAGTATTTT. As protein: CASSMQSTTDTQYF.